The clone carrying this T cell receptor (beta chain) turned up a few times. The assay was immunoSEQ multiplex PCR, and TCRdb's table has in-frame clones only and misses some. This sample has over 250,000 clones, with about 85% found just once. This sample is drawn from a study of blood T cell repertoires in COVID-19. Turning to the study itself: The cDNA or gDNA used as material had been derived from T cells, B-cell-depleted T cells, or PBMCs.

CDR1 MNHEY and CDR2 SMNVEV come from the germline V gene (reference sequence). V was pared by 3 bases and J by 6 bases, with 12 bases between. This CDR3 is built from 15 residues. The V gene is TRBV27, the J gene TRBJ1-6; D gene uncertain. Sequenced: peripheral blood. This receptor was identified in a human donor in a cohort sampled during active COVID-19. As DNA, the CDR3 is TGTGCCAGCAGTTTCGACATCGGGGTTAATTCACCCCTCCACTTT. This translates into CASSFDIGVNSPLHF.